One and the same sample provided the 27 T cell receptor beta chains below, sequenced in a study of early stage breast cancer tumors (dated by TCRdb to the late 2010s). The library was prepared using the immunoSEQ multiplex PCR assay. TCRdb took this table from immuneACCESS and kept in-frame rearrangements with V and J called. Such tables lack part of the clones; where checked against another copy, unresolved V genes explain under half of the gap, and the rest is unexplained. The sample table lists 9,000 to 10,000 clones, roughly 64% of them with a count of one. The top ten clones comprise roughly 10% of the sample. Sample: breast tumor tissue. The source is a person between 55 and 69 years old with breast cancer.

Only one count was recorded for this clone. CDR3 DNA: TGTGCCAGTAGTCTCATTGCGGGGACAGGGGGCAACGAGCAGTACTTC. It encodes CASSLIAGTGGNEQYF. V and J are TRBV19 and TRBJ2-7; 12 bases are a match to TRBD1. The V gene end was trimmed by 5 bases and the J gene end by 5 bases; junction bases not matched to a gene: 10. The CDR3 is made up of 16 amino acids. Germline V CDR1 and CDR2: LNHDA, SQIVND (reference sequence).

V gene TRBV2 combines with J gene TRBJ2-7; 8 nucleotides match TRBD1. This CDR3 has 13 residues. J was trimmed by 2 bases and V by 7 bases; bases with no gene match: 4. Per the germline V gene, CDR1 is SNHLY and CDR2 is FYNNEI. In nucleotides, the CDR3 is TGTGCCAGCAACAGGGGGTCGACCTACGAGCAGTACTTC. Translation: CASNRGSTYEQYF.

This chain links TRBV7-9 with TRBJ2-2; D possibly corresponds to TRBD1 (6 bases). Looked up from germline, CDR1 is SEHNR and CDR2 is FQNEAQ (reference sequence). The CDR3 contains 15 residues. The V gene lost 4 bases and the J gene lost 4 bases, with 13 bases spanning the gap. The CDR3 is CASSSAGVFTGELFF. CDR3 DNA: TGTGCCAGCAGCTCTGCAGGGGTCTTCACCGGGGAGCTGTTTTTT.

This clone was detected a few times. The rearrangement joins TRBV27 to TRBJ2-3; 11 positions agree with TRBD1. The V and J ends lost 7 bases and 5 bases, in that order; junction bases with no gene match: 8. Germline lookup yields CDR1 MNHEY and CDR2 SMNVEV (reference sequence). The CDR3 extends over 15 amino acids. CDR3 coding DNA: TGTGCCAGCAAGGACAGGGGGCGCGCGGTAGATACGCAGTATTTT. The encoded protein is CASKDRGRAVDTQYF.

DNA of the CDR3: TGTGCCAGTAGTACTAGCGGGGGAACCTACGAGCAGTACTTC. This codes for CASSTSGGTYEQYF. The chain carries TRBV19 and TRBJ2-7, with TRBD2 matching over 10 bases. V dropped 4 bases and J dropped 2; count of bases not matched to a gene: 2. CDR1 and CDR2 (germline): LNHDA, SQIVND (reference sequence). The CDR3 contains 14 residues.

The rearrangement joins TRBV21-1 to TRBJ1-4. TRBV21-1 is termed a pseudogene. The CDR3 runs 18 residues. The CDR3 protein is CASSYRGNTYATNEKLFF. CDR3 sequence (DNA): TGTGCCAGCAGCTATCGGGGGAACACCTATGCAACTAATGAAAAACTGTTTTTT.

V is TRBV6-1 and J is TRBJ2-5, with TRBD1 matching 8 bases. V shed 8 bases, J shed 5 bases, and the junction held 4 bases outside the gene matches. This CDR3 region has 12 residues. Germline CDR1 is MNHNS and CDR2 is SASEGT. Written as DNA, the CDR3 is TGTGCCAGCGGCAGGGGGCAGGAGACCCAGTACTTC. Encoded protein: CASGRGQETQYF.

This clone was observed a single time. The rearrangement joins TRBV6-6 to TRBJ2-7; D might be TRBD1 (5 bases). Germline values: CDR1 MNHNY, CDR2 SVGAGI (reference sequence). The ends were cut back, 4 bases at V and 2 bases at J, with 15 bases in the middle. CDR3 length equals 15 residues. Written as DNA, the CDR3 is TGTGCCAGCAGTTCCCCGGATGCAGGGACCTACGAGCAGTACTTC. This sequence encodes CASSSPDAGTYEQYF.

The V and J genes are TRBV5-4 and TRBJ2-3, with D perhaps given as TRBD1 or TRBD2 (5 bases each). The germline V gene has CDR1 SGHNT and CDR2 YYREEE (reference sequence). The CDR3 length is 13 residues. The V gene lost 5 bases and the J gene lost 1 base, with 8 bases spanning the gap. This chain's CDR3 is CASRVGGTDTQYF. CDR3 in DNA: TGTGCCAGCAGGGTGGGGGGCACAGATACGCAGTATTTT.

The chain carries TRBV2 and TRBJ2-4; no definite D call. CDR1 and CDR2 from the germline V gene are SNHLY and FYNNEI. The CDR3 consists of 16 residues. Trimming removed 2 bases from V and 0 bases from J, with 11 bases in between. Here the CDR3 reads CASSELGRVAKNIQYF. The CDR3 region has the DNA TGTGCCAGCAGTGAACTGGGCCGAGTAGCCAAAAACATTCAGTACTTC.

The rearrangement uses TRBV28 and TRBJ2-2, with 9 bases matching TRBD2. CDR3 length: 21 residues. Germline CDR1 and CDR2: MDHEN and SYDVKM. V lost 2 bases, J lost 5 bases, and 21 bases stayed unmatched. The DNA for the CDR3 is TGTGCCAGCAGTTTACGGCAGGGGCGGTACCACGGACTAGCGAGGACCGGGGAGCTGTTTTTT. Protein product: CASSLRQGRYHGLARTGELFF.

The chain combines TRBV7-9 with TRBJ1-5; D may be TRBD1 (6 bases). The germline CDR1 and CDR2 sequences are SEHNR and FQNEAQ (reference sequence). V was shortened by 6 bases and J by 3 bases, with 18 bases between the two germline ends. The CDR3 totals 16 residues. The CDR3 loop is CASSSGEGGTNQPQHF. As DNA, the CDR3 is TGTGCCAGCAGTTCCGGGGAGGGGGGGACCAATCAGCCCCAGCATTTT.

This clone was detected only a few times. The chain uses TRBV9 and TRBJ2-5; D is ambiguous. This CDR3 contains 15 residues. Germline values: CDR1 SGDLS, CDR2 YYNGEE. Trimming stripped 6 bases from V and 4 bases from J, with 19 bases between. The CDR3 nucleotides read TGTGCCAGCAATCGAGACAATTTGTTCGGAGAGACCCAGTACTTC. It codes for CASNRDNLFGETQYF.

This clone was found a few times. J is TRBJ2-7 and V is TRBV20-1; D call uncertain. V was clipped by 3 bases and J by 4 bases, with 7 bases between them. CDR1 and CDR2 from the germline V gene are DFQATT and SNEGSKA (reference sequence). The CDR3 spans 11 residues. The CDR3 nucleotides are TGCAGTGCTAGTCGGCAGTACGAGCAGTACTTC. Its translation is CSASRQYEQYF.

In its sample, this clone is medium-sized. The rearrangement links TRBV28 to TRBJ1-1; 9 bases are a match to TRBD1. J was trimmed by 7 bases and V by 6 bases; bases with no gene match: 6. The germline CDR1 and CDR2 sequences are MDHEN and SYDVKM. The CDR3 has 13 amino acids. CDR3 DNA: TGTGCCAGCAGAATCCCGGGACAGGGTGAAGCTTTCTTT. Protein product: CASRIPGQGEAFF. Variable domain in full (rest from reference TRBV28 and TRBJ1-1): DVKVTQSSRYLVKRTGEKVFLECVQDMDHENMFWYRQDPGLGLRLIYFSYDVKMKEKGDIPEGYSVSREKKERFSLILESASTNQTSMYLCASRIPGQGEAFFGQGTRLTVV.

By its share, this clone is medium-sized. The chain uses TRBV4-1 and TRBJ2-7; the D gene could be TRBD1 or TRBD2 (6 bases each). This CDR3 contains 16 residues. Per germline, CDR1 MGHRA and CDR2 YSYEKL. Trimming cost V 0 bases and J 1 base, with 13 bases left between them. CDR3 bases: TGCGCCAGCAGCCAAGAAACCCAGGGGAGGTCCTACGAGCAGTACTTC. As protein: CASSQETQGRSYEQYF.

The chain employs TRBV27 and TRBJ2-1, with 7 nucleotides matching TRBD1. Trimming at V came to 1 base and at J to 7 bases, leaving 7 bases not matched to a gene. Germline loops: CDR1 MNHEY, CDR2 SMNVEV (reference sequence). This CDR3 is built from 15 residues. CDR3 nucleotides: TGTGCCAGCAGTTTATACCCCACGACAGGGAATGAGCAGTTCTTC. This sequence encodes CASSLYPTTGNEQFF.

This chain joins TRBV7-2 and TRBJ2-3; D possibly matches TRBD1 or TRBD2 (5 bases each). Trimming removed 8 bases at V and 8 bases at J, with 20 bases between. Germline loops: CDR1 SGHTA, CDR2 FQGNSA. This CDR3 has 14 amino acids. CDR3 nucleotide sequence: TGTGCCAGCTTGACGGGACGGACCTCTGGTACGCAGTATTTT. Translating it yields CASLTGRTSGTQYF.

Only a few counts were recorded for this clone. The chain joins TRBV14 to TRBJ2-3; 10 bases line up with TRBD2. The V gene end was trimmed by 4 bases and the J gene end by 2 bases; junction bases not matched to a gene: 12. CDR1 SGHDN and CDR2 FVKESK come from the germline V gene. The CDR3 extends over 18 amino acids. The CDR3 loop is CASSLLAGPLRSTDTQYF. Written as DNA, the CDR3 is TGTGCCAGCAGCCTACTAGCGGGGCCCCTCCGTTCCACAGATACGCAGTATTTT.

The chain joins TRBV30 to TRBJ2-2; D uncertain. V shed 3 bases and J shed 3 bases, with 14 bases lying between them. Per germline, CDR1 GTSNPN and CDR2 SVGIG (reference sequence). The CDR3 covers 15 residues. The CDR3 protein is CAWSDARADTGELFF. CDR3 in DNA: TGTGCCTGGAGCGATGCACGGGCGGACACCGGGGAGCTGTTTTTT. Full variable domain (remainder filled in from reference TRBV30 and TRBJ2-2): SQTIHQWPATLVQPVGSPLSLECTVEGTSNPNLYWYRQAAGRGLQLLFYSVGIGQISSEVPQNLSASRPQDRQFILSSKKLLLSDSGFYLCAWSDARADTGELFFGEGSRLTVL.

This rearrangement joins TRBV29-1 to TRBJ2-1; 9 bases are a match to TRBD1. CDR1 is SQVTM, CDR2 ANQGSEA, per germline. Trimming took 4 bases from V and 4 from J; bases not matched to a gene: 8. The CDR3 runs to 15 residues. The CDR3 DNA reads as TGCAGCGTTGTATCCGGGACAGGGAGTTACAATGAGCAGTTCTTC. Translated, it gives CSVVSGTGSYNEQFF.

The rearrangement links TRBV6-5 to TRBJ1-2; 8 bases map to TRBD1. The CDR3 has 13 amino acids. V dropped 4 bases and J dropped 8; count of bases not matched to a gene: 6. CDR1 is MNHEY and CDR2 is SVGAGI in the germline V gene. As DNA, the CDR3 is TGTGCCAGCAGTTCTCAGGGGACAGGCGGCTACACCTTC. It yields the protein CASSSQGTGGYTF.

Worth noting for this clone: No DNA is shown, since the ends of the CDR3 on it are uncertain; the CDR3 is the one TCRdb lists. This CDR3 reads CASSSSPASSYNSPLHF. The V call is TRBV27, the J call TRBJ1-6. The CDR3 comprises 17 residues, both ends counted. The germline V gene has CDR1 MNHEY and CDR2 SMNVEV (reference sequence).

This rearrangement joins TRBV29-1 to TRBJ2-2; D perhaps matches TRBD1 (7 bases). The CDR3 is 12 amino acids. The V and J ends lost 4 bases and 7 bases respectively, with 10 bases between them. Germline loops: CDR1 SQVTM, CDR2 ANQGSEA. Written as DNA, the CDR3 is TGCAGCGTTGGGCAGGGGGGCGGGGAGCTGTTTTTT. Its translation: CSVGQGGGELFF.

This clone was seen just once. CDR3 in amino acids: CASNHRTDLYGYTF. The DNA for the CDR3 is TGTGCCAGTAACCATAGAACAGATCTCTATGGCTACACCTTC. V gene TRBV19 combines with J gene TRBJ1-2; D not certain. CDR1 LNHDA and CDR2 SQIVND come from the germline V gene (reference sequence). The CDR3 is 14 amino acids. V lost 7 bases and J 4 bases, leaving 16 bases between the germline ends.

This clone was detected only a few times. The chain combines TRBV5-1 with TRBJ2-2; D gene unclear. Trimming took 0 bases from V and 3 from J, leaving 9 bases between them. The CDR3 is made up of 15 amino acids. CDR1 and CDR2 (germline): SGHRS, YFSETQ. The CDR3 loop is CASSLEGPYTGELFF. The DNA for the CDR3 is TGCGCCAGCAGCTTGGAAGGGCCCTACACCGGGGAGCTGTTTTTT. Drawing the rest from reference TRBV5-1 and TRBJ2-2, the complete variable domain is KAGVTQTPRYLIKTRGQQVTLSCSPISGHRSVSWYQQTPGQGLQFLFEYFSETQRNKGNFPGRFSGRQFSNSRSEMNVSTLELGDSALYLCASSLEGPYTGELFFGEGSRLTVL.

This clone was found a few times. Germline and junction disagree at one end, which may indicate a read error. The chain links TRBV28 to TRBJ2-1, with D perhaps matching TRBD2 (5 bases). CDR3 size: 13 residues. Germline V gene sequence: CDR1 MDHEN, CDR2 SYDVKM. The CDR3 loop reads CATLGGTYDEQFF. CDR3 coding DNA: TGTGCCACCCTCGGAGGCACCTACGATGAGCAGTTCTTC.